Shown below are 9 T cell receptor beta chains from a single sample sequenced in a study of cytomegalovirus exposure and HLA in healthy donors. Primers included in the PCR were 60 Vbeta and 13 Jbeta primers. Clones were sequenced by immunoSEQ multiplex PCR, and TCRdb holds only the in-frame ones, with some missing. The sample holds fewer than 200,000 clones, roughly 80% seen once. The sequencing sample was made of PBMCs. These receptors all stem from a human donor in good health.

This clone was seen a handful of times. The genes are TRBV7-2 and TRBJ2-1; no firm D call. CDR3 length equals 12 residues. The germline CDR1 and CDR2 sequences are SGHTA and FQGNSA. The V end was cut by 4 bases, the J end by 6 bases, with 7 bases between. This CDR3 reads CASSSRINEQFF. DNA for the CDR3: TGTGCCAGCAGCTCCAGGATCAATGAGCAGTTCTTC. The full variable domain, rest sourced from reference TRBV7-2 and TRBJ2-1, is GAGVSQSPSNKVTEKGKDVELRCDPISGHTALYWYRQSLGQGLEFLIYFQGNSAPDKSGLPSDRFSAERTGGSVSTLTIQRTQQEDSAVYLCASSSRINEQFFGPGTRLTVL.

In nucleotides, the CDR3 is TGCGCCAGCAGCTTGGGGCAGCGGATCTACGAGCAGTACTTC. Translating gives CASSLGQRIYEQYF. The rearrangement joins TRBV5-1 to TRBJ2-7; the D gene is possibly TRBD2 (5 bases). CDR3 length: 14 amino acids. Germline loops: CDR1 SGHRS, CDR2 YFSETQ. V shed 0 bases and J shed 3 bases, with 10 bases lying between them.

The chain couples TRBV10-3 to TRBJ2-5; D is perhaps TRBD2 (7 bases). V lost 7 bases and J lost 5, with 14 bases in between. The length of the CDR3 is 13 residues. Germline V gene lookup returns CDR1 ENHRY and CDR2 SYGVKD. CDR3 sequence (DNA): TGTGCCATCACCGGGGGGCCGGGGGAGACCCAGTACTTC. It encodes CAITGGPGETQYF.

J is TRBJ2-1 and V is TRBV25-1; 9 bases are a match to TRBD2. The V segment lost 2 bases and the J segment 4 bases; nucleotides outside the gene matches: 12. There are 18 residues in the CDR3. The V gene's germline CDR1 is MGHDK and CDR2 SYGVNS. For the CDR3, the DNA is TGTGCCAGCAGTGAACTCCCAGCGGGGGGTTCCTTATACAATGAGCAGTTCTTC. Amino acids: CASSELPAGGSLYNEQFF.

This sequence joins TRBV7-9 and TRBJ2-6; D is perhaps TRBD1 (5 bases). The CDR3 spans 16 residues. V was cut by 1 base and J by 0 bases, with 7 bases left in between. Germline V gives CDR1 SEHNR, CDR2 FQNEAQ (reference sequence). CDR3 residues: CASSLDRSSGANVLTF. In nucleotides, the CDR3 is TGTGCCAGCAGCTTAGACAGGAGCTCTGGGGCCAACGTCCTGACTTTC.

This clone was seen once. The chain recombines TRBV27 with TRBJ1-2; TRBD1 agrees at 9 bases. The CDR3 runs 15 residues. V shed 5 bases and J 7 bases; nucleotides not matched to a gene: 11. Per the germline V gene, CDR1 is MNHEY and CDR2 is SMNVEV (reference sequence). DNA for the CDR3: TGTGCCAGCAGTCCCCTCGGGACAGGGAATTCTGGCTACACCTTC. It codes for CASSPLGTGNSGYTF.

The chain uses TRBV7-9 and TRBJ1-3; 10 positions match TRBD1. This CDR3 has 15 residues. Germline assignment: CDR1 SEHNR and CDR2 FQNEAQ (reference sequence). V was pared by 6 bases and J by 7 bases, with 9 bases of the junction left unmatched. CDR3 DNA: TGTGCCAGCAGTCAAATCAGACAGGGGGCCAACACCATATATTTT. Translated, it gives CASSQIRQGANTIYF.

This sequence joins TRBV6-5 and TRBJ1-6; possible D gene TRBD1, 6 bases. From germline, CDR1 is MNHEY and CDR2 SVGAGI. The CDR3 spans 15 residues. V lost 4 bases to trimming and J lost 10 bases, with 17 bases between them. The CDR3 region has the DNA TGTGCCAGCAGTTTTGATGTGCAGGGGAAATCACCCCTCCACTTT. Translated, it gives CASSFDVQGKSPLHF.

This chain links TRBV13 with TRBJ2-2, with TRBD2 matching over 13 bases. This CDR3 has 18 amino acids. V shed 5 bases and J 4 bases; nucleotides not matched to a gene: 10. CDR1 is PRHDT, CDR2 FYEKMQ, per germline (reference sequence). The CDR3 here is CASSGLPTSGGATGELFF. The CDR3 region has the DNA TGTGCCAGCAGCGGCCTCCCTACTAGCGGGGGGGCCACCGGGGAGCTGTTTTTT.